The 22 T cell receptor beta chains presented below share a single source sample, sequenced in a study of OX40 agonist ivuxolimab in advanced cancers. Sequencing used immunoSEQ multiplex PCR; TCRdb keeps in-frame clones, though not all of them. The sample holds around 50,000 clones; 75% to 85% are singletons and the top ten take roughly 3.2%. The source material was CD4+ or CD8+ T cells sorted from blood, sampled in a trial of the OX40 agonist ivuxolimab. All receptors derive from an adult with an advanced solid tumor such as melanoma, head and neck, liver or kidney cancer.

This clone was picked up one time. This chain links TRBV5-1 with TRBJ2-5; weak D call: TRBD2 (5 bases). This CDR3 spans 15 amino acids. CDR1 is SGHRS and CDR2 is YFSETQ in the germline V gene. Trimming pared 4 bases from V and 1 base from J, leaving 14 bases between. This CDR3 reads CASSEQPGSQETQYF. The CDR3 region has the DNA TGCGCCAGCAGCGAACAACCGGGATCCCAAGAGACCCAGTACTTC.

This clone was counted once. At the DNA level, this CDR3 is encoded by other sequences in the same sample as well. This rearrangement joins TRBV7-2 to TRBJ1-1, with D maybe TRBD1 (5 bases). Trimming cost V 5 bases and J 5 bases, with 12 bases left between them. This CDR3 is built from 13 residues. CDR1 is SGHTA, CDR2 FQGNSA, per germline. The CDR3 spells CASSLGAATEAFF. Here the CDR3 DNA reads TGTGCCAGCAGCCTAGGGGCAGCAACTGAAGCTTTCTTT.

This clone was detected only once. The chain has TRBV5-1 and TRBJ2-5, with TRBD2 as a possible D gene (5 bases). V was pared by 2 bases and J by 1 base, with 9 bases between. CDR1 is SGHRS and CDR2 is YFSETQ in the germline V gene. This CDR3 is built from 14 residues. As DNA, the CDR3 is TGCGCCAGCAGCTTTGGCGGGCCCCAAGAGACCCAGTACTTC. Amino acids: CASSFGGPQETQYF.

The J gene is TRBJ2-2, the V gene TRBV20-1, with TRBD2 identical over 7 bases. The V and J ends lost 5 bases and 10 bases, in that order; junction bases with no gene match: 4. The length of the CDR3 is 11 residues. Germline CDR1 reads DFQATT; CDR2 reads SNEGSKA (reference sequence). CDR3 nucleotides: TGCAGTGCTCCCCGGGGGGAGGAGCTGTTTTTT. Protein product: CSAPRGEELFF.

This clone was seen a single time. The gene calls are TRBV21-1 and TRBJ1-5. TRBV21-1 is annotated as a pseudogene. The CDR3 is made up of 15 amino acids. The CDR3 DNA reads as TGTGCCAGCAGCACGGGTCCTAATAGCAATCAGCCCCAGCATTTT. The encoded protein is CASSTGPNSNQPQHF.

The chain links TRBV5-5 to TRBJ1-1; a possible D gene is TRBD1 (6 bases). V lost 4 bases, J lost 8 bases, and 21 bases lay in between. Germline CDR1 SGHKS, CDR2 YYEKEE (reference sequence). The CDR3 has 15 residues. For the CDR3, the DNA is TGTGCCAGCAGCCAGTACCTTAACAGGGTAGCCGAAGCTTTCTTT. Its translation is CASSQYLNRVAEAFF.

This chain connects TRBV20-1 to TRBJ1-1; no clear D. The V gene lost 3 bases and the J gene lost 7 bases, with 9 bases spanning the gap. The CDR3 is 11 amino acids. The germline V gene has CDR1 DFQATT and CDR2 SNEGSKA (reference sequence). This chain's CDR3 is CSARLAIEAFF. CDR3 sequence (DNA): TGCAGTGCTAGGCTAGCAATTGAAGCTTTCTTT.

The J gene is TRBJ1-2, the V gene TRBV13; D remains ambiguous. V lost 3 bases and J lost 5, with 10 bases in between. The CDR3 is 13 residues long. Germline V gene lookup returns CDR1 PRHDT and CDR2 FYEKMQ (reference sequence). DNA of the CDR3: TGTGCCAGCAGCTTCAGGTTCGGATATGGCTACACCTTC. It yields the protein CASSFRFGYGYTF.

CDR3 DNA: TGCGCCAGCAGCCGCGACAGGGTGAGGAGGGATGAGCAGTTCTTC. This gives the protein CASSRDRVRRDEQFF. V and J are TRBV5-1 and TRBJ2-1; D possibly corresponds to TRBD1 (7 bases). There are 15 residues in the CDR3. Germline loops: CDR1 SGHRS, CDR2 YFSETQ. The V end was cut by 4 bases, the J end by 8 bases, with 19 bases between. The entire variable domain, with the rest obtained from reference TRBV5-1 and TRBJ2-1, is as follows: KAGVTQTPRYLIKTRGQQVTLSCSPISGHRSVSWYQQTPGQGLQFLFEYFSETQRNKGNFPGRFSGRQFSNSRSEMNVSTLELGDSALYLCASSRDRVRRDEQFFGPGTRLTVL.

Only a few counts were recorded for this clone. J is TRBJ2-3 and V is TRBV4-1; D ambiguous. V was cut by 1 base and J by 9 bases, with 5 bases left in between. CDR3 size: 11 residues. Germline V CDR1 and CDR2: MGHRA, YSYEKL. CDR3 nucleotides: TGCGCCAGCAGCCAAGCCGAGACGCAGTATTTT. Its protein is CASSQAETQYF.

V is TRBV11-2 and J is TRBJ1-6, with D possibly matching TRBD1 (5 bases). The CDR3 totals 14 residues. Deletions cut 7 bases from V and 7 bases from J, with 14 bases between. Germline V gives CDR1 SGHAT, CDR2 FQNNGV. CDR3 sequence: CASTSPAGNSPLHF. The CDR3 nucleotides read TGTGCCAGCACCTCCCCGGCAGGGAATTCACCCCTCCACTTT.

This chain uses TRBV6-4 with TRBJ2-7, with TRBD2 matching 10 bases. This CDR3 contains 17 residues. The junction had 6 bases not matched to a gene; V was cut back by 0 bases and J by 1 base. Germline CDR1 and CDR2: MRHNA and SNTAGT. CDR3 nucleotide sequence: TGTGCCAGCAGTGACTCGATAGCGGGAGGACCTTCCTACGAGCAGTACTTC. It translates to CASSDSIAGGPSYEQYF.

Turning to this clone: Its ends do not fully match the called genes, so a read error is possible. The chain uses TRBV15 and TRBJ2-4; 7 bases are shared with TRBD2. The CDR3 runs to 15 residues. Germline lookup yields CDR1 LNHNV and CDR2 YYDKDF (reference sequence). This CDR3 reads CATRRDPGEGNIQYF. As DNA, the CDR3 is TGTGCCACCAGAAGAGATCCGGGGGAGGGTAACATTCAGTACTTC.

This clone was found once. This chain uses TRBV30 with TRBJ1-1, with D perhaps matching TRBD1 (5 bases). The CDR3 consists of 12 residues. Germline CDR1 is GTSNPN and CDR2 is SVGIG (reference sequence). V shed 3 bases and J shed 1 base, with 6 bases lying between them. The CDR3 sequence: CAWSGGNTEAFF. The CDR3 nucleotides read TGTGCCTGGAGCGGGGGGAACACTGAAGCTTTCTTT.

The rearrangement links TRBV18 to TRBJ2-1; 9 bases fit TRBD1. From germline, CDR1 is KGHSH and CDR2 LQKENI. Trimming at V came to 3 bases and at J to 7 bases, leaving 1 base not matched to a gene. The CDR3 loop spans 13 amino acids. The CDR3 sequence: CASSPGQGNEQFF. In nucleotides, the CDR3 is TGTGCCAGCTCACCGGGACAGGGAAATGAGCAGTTCTTC.

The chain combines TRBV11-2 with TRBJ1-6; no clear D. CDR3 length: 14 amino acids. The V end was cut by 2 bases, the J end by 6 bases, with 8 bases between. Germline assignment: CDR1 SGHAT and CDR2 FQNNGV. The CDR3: CASSLSDSNSPLHF. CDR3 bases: TGTGCCAGCAGCTTATCCGACTCTAATTCACCCCTCCACTTT. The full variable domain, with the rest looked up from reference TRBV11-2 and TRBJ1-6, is EAGVAQSPRYKIIEKRQSVAFWCNPISGHATLYWYQQILGQGPKLLIQFQNNGVVDDSQLPKDRFSAERLKGVDSTLKIQPAKLEDSAVYLCASSLSDSNSPLHFGNGTRLTVT.

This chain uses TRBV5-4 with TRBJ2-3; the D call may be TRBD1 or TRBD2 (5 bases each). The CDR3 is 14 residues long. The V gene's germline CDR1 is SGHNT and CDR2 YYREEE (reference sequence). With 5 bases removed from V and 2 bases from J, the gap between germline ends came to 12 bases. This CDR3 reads CASRGDHNTDTQYF. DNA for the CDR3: TGTGCCAGCAGGGGGGACCACAACACAGATACGCAGTATTTT.

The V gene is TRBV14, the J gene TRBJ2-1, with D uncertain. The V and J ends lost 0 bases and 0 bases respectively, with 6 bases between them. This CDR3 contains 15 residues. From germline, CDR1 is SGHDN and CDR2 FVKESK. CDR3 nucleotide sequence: TGTGCCAGCAGCCAAGACCTGTCCTCCTACAATGAGCAGTTCTTC. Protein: CASSQDLSSYNEQFF.

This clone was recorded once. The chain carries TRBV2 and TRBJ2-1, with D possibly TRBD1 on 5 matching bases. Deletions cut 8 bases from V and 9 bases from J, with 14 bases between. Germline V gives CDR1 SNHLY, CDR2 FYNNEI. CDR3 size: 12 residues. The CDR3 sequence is CASLRQRGEQFF. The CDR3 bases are TGTGCCAGCTTGAGACAGCGCGGTGAGCAGTTCTTC.

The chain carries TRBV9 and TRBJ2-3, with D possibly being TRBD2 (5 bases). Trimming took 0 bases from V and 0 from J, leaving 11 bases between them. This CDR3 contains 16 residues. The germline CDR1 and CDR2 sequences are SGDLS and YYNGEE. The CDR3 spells CASSVAPRTSTDTQYF. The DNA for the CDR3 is TGTGCCAGCAGCGTAGCTCCCAGGACTAGCACAGATACGCAGTATTTT.

CDR3 in DNA: TGTGCCAGCAGCCTCCTAGGCTCGGGAGGGGCCAACGTCCTGACTTTC. Translated: CASSLLGSGGANVLTF. The genes are TRBV14 and TRBJ2-6; D may be TRBD2 (5 bases). Germline-derived CDR1 and CDR2 are SGHDN and FVKESK. CDR3 length equals 16 residues. V lost 4 bases and J 4 bases, leaving 14 bases between the germline ends. The whole variable domain, filled in from reference TRBV14 and TRBJ2-6, reads EAGVTQFPSHSVIEKGQTVTLRCDPISGHDNLYWYRRVMGKEIKFLLHFVKESKQDESGMPNNRFLAERTGGTYSTLKVQPAELEDSGVYFCASSLLGSGGANVLTFGAGSRLTVL.

The DNA of the CDR3 is TGTGCCTGGAAACAGGAGAATGAGCAGTTCTTC. As protein: CAWKQENEQFF. The J gene is TRBJ2-1, the V gene TRBV30; a weak D match, TRBD1 (5 bases). Germline V gives CDR1 GTSNPN, CDR2 SVGIG (reference sequence). Trimming left V 4 bases short and J 7 bases short, with 8 bases between. The CDR3 is 11 amino acids.